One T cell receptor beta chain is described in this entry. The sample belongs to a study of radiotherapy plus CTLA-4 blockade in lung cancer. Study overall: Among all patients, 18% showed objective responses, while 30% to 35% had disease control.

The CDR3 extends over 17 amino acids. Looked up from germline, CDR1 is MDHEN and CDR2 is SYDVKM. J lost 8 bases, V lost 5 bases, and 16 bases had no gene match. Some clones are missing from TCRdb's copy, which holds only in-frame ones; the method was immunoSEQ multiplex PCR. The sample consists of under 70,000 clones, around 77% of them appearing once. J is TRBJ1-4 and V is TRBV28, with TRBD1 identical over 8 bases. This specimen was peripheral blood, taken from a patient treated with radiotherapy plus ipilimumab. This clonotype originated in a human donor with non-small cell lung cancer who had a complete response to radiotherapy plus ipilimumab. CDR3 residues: CASSHPDTGGRREKLFF. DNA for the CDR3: TGTGCCAGCAGTCACCCCGACACAGGGGGGAGGCGGGAAAAACTGTTTTTT.